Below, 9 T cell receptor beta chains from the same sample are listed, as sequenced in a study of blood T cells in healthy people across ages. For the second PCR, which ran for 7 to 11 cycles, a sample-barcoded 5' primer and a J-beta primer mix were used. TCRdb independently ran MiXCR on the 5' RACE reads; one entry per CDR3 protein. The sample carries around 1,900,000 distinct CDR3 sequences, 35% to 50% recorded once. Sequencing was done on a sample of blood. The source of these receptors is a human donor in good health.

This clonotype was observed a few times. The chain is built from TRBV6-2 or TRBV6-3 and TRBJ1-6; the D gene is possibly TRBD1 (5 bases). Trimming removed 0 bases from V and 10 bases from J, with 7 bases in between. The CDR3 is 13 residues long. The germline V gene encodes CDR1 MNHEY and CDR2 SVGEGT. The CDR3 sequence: CASSYSRDSPLHF. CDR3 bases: TGTGCCAGCAGTTACTCCAGGGACTCACCCCTCCACTTT.

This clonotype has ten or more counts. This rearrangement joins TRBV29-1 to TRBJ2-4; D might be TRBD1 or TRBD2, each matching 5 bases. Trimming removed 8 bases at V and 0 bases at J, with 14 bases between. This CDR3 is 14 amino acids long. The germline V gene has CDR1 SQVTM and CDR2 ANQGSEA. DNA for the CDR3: TGCAGCATCCTCTCCGGGACAGCCAAAAACATTCAGTACTTC. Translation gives CSILSGTAKNIQYF.

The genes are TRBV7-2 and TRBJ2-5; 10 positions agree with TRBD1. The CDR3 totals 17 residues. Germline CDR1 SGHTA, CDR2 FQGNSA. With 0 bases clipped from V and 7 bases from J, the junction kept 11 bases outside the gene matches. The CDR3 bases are TGTGCCAGCAGCTTAGCACCGACAGGGGGCGCCTGGGCGACCCAGTACTTC. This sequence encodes CASSLAPTGGAWATQYF.

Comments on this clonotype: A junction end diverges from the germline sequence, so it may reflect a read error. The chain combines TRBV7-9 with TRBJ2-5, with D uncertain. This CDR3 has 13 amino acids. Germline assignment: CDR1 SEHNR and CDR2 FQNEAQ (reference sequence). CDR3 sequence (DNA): TGTGCCGGCAGCTTAGGATCGAGAGAGACCCAGTACTTC. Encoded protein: CAGSLGSRETQYF.

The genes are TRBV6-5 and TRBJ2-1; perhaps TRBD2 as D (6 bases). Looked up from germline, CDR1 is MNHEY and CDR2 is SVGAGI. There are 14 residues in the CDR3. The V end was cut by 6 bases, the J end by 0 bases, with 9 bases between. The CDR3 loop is CASRGLSSYNEQFF. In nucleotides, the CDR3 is TGTGCCAGCAGGGGACTGAGCTCCTACAATGAGCAGTTCTTC.

CDR3 sequence reads: CASSPGLAGGGYEQYF. Written as DNA, the CDR3 is TGTGCCAGCAGCCCGGGACTAGCGGGGGGGGGCTACGAGCAGTACTTC. The genes are TRBV12-3 or TRBV12-4 and TRBJ2-7; 16 bases are a match to TRBD2. The CDR3 is 16 residues long. V shed 6 bases and J 3 bases; nucleotides not matched to a gene: 5.

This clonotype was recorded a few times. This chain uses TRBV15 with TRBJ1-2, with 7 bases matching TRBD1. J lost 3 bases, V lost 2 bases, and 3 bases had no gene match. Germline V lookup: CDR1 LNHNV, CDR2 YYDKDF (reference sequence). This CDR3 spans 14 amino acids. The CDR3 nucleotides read TGTGCCACCAGCAGACCCGACAGGGACTATGGCTACACCTTC. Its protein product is CATSRPDRDYGYTF.

The CDR3 bases are TGTGCCAGCAGCTTAGGGAGGGGGCGGGATGGCTACACCTTC. Protein product: CASSLGRGRDGYTF. The chain is built from TRBV7-2 and TRBJ1-2, with TRBD1 matching over 7 bases. The CDR3 contains 14 residues. Per the germline V gene, CDR1 is SGHTA and CDR2 is FQGNSA. Germline trimming cut 1 base from V and 6 bases from J; bases unmatched to any gene: 5.

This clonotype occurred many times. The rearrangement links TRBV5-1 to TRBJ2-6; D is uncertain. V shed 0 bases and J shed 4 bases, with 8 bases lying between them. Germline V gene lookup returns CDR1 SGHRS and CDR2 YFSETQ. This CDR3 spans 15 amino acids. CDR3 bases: TGCGCCAGCAGCTTGGAGTTACCCGGGGCCAACGTCCTGACTTTC. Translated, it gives CASSLELPGANVLTF. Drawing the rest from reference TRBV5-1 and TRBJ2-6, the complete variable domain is KAGVTQTPRYLIKTRGQQVTLSCSPISGHRSVSWYQQTPGQGLQFLFEYFSETQRNKGNFPGRFSGRQFSNSRSEMNVSTLELGDSALYLCASSLELPGANVLTFGAGSRLTVL.